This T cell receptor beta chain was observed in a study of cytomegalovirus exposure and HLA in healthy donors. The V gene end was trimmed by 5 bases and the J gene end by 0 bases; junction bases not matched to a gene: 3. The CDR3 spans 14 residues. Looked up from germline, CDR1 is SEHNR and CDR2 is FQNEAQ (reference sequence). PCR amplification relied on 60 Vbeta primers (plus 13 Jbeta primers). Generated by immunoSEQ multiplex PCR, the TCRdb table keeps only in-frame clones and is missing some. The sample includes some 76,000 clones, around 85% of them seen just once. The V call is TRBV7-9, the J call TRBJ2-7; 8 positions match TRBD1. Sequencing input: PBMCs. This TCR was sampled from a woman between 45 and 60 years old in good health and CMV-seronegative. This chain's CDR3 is CASSITGGSYEQYF. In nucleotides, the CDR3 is TGTGCCAGCAGCATCACAGGGGGCTCCTACGAGCAGTACTTC. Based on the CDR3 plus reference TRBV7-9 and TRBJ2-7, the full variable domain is DTGVSQNPRHKITKRGQNVTFRCDPISEHNRLYWYRQTLGQGPEFLTYFQNEAQLEKSRLLSDRFSAERPKGSFSTLEIQRTEQGDSAMYLCASSITGGSYEQYFGPGTRLTVT.